The clone carrying this TCR beta chain was observed a single time. This specimen belongs to a study of shared clonotypes between healthy human individuals. The germline gives CDR1 MNHEY, CDR2 SMNVEV (reference sequence). This CDR3 spans 13 amino acids. Trimming took 4 bases from V and 9 from J, leaving 13 bases between them. Clones were sequenced by immunoSEQ multiplex PCR, and TCRdb holds only the in-frame ones, with some missing. The sample lists 650,000 to 700,000 clones; 90% were seen once. This chain connects TRBV27 to TRBJ2-1; D might be TRBD1 or TRBD2, each matching 5 bases. The sequenced sample was memory CD8+ T cells from PBMCs. The subset: CD45RO+ cells pooled with CCR7-negative TemRA cells. The sequence was collected from a man between 18 and 35 years old in good health. Some clones in this sample may be carry-over from other donors' samples. CDR3 nucleotide sequence: TGTGCCAGCAGTTCCGGGGACCCCAGTGAGCAGTTCTTC. Translating gives CASSSGDPSEQFF.